This T cell receptor (beta chain) was identified in a study of beta chain features in type 1 diabetes. At the level of the study: Examination covered some 110,000,000 sorted cells spanning all samples. General observations from the study: All four CD4+ subsets of Type 1 diabetes patients contained TCRB CDR3s that were moderately but significantly shorter. Whether HLA type influences TCRB rearrangement remained unresolved here.

With respect to this clone: The antigen remains undetermined.

Looked up from germline, CDR1 is MNHEY and CDR2 is SMNVEV (reference sequence). V was pared by 2 bases and J by 7 bases, with 12 bases of the junction left unmatched. The CDR3 is 16 residues long. Isolated RNA was reverse transcribed in full, so expressed TCRB transcripts were sequenced. Method: immunoSEQ multiplex PCR; TCRdb's copy keeps in-frame clones and lacks some. The sample has some 150,000 clones, about 10% seen once. The chain joins TRBV27 to TRBJ2-7; 9 bases align to TRBD1. This clonotype was sampled from a man younger than 35 in good health. Sequenced input: naive CD4+ T cells from blood. The CDR3 reads CASSLPGTGNRREQYF. The CDR3 DNA follows: TGTGCCAGCAGTTTACCCGGGACAGGGAATCGCCGAGAGCAGTACTTC.